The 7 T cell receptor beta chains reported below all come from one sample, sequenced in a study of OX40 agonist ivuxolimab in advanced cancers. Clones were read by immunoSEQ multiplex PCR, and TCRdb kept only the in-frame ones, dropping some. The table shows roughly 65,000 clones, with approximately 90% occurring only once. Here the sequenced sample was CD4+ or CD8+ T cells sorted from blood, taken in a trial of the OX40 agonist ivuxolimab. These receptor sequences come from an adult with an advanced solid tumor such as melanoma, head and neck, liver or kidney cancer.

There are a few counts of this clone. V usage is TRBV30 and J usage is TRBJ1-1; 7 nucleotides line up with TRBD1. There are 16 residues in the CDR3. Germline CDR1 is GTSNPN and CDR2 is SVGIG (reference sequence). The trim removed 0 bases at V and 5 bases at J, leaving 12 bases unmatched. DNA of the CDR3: TGTGCCTGGAGTGTACAGGGGCTACGGCAGTTGACTGAAGCTTTCTTT. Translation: CAWSVQGLRQLTEAFF. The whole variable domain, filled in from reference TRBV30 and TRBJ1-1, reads SQTIHQWPATLVQPVGSPLSLECTVEGTSNPNLYWYRQAAGRGLQLLFYSVGIGQISSEVPQNLSASRPQDRQFILSSKKLLLSDSGFYLCAWSVQGLRQLTEAFFGQGTRLTVV.

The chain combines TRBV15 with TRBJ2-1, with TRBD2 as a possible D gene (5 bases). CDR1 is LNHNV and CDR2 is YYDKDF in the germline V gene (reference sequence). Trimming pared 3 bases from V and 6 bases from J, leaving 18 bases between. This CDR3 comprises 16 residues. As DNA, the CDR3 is TGTGCCACCAGCAGTCTGATCGGGGAGAGGGTCAATGAGCAGTTCTTC. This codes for CATSSLIGERVNEQFF.

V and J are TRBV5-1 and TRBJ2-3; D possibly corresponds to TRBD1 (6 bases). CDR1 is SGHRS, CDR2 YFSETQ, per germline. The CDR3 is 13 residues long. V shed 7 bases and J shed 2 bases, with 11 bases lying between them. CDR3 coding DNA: TGCGCCAGCGGGGGCGCTGTCACAGATACGCAGTATTTT. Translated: CASGGAVTDTQYF.

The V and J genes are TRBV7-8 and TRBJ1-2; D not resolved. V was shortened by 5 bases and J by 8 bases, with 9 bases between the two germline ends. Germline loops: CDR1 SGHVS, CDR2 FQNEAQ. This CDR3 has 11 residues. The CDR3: CASSPIHGYTF. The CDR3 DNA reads TGTGCCAGCAGCCCTATACACGGCTACACCTTC.

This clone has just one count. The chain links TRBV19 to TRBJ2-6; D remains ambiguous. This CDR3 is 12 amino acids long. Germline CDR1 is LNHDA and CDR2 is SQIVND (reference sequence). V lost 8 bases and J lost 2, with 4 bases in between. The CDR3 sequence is CASSAGANVLTF. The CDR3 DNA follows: TGTGCCAGTTCGGCTGGGGCCAACGTCCTGACTTTC.

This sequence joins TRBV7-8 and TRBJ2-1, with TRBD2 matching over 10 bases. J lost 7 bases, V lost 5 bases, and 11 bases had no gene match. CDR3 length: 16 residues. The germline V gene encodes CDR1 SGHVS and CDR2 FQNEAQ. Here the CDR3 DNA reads TGTGCCAGCAGCCCTAAATTGGCTAGCGGGAGAAATGAGCAGTTCTTC. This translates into CASSPKLASGRNEQFF.

The CDR3 reads CASSLAFGSGNTIYF. As DNA, the CDR3 is TGTGCCAGCAGCTTAGCGTTTGGCTCTGGAAACACCATATATTTT. V and J are TRBV7-9 and TRBJ1-3; D is undetermined. CDR1 and CDR2 (germline): SEHNR, FQNEAQ (reference sequence). Trimming cost V 0 bases and J 0 bases, with 6 bases left between them. The length of the CDR3 is 15 residues.